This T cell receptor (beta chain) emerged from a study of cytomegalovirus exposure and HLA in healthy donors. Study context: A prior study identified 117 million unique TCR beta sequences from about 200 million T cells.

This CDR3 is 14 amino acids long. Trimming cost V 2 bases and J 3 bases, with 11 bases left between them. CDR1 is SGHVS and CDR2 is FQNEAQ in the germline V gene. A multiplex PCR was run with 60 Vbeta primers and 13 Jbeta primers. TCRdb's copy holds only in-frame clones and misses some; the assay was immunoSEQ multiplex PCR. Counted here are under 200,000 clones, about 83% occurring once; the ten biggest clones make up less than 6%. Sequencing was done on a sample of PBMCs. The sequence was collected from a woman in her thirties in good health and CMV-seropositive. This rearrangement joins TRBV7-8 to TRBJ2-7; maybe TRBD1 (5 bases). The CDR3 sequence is CASSLRQGNYEQYF. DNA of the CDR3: TGTGCCAGCAGCTTACGGCAGGGAAACTACGAGCAGTACTTC.